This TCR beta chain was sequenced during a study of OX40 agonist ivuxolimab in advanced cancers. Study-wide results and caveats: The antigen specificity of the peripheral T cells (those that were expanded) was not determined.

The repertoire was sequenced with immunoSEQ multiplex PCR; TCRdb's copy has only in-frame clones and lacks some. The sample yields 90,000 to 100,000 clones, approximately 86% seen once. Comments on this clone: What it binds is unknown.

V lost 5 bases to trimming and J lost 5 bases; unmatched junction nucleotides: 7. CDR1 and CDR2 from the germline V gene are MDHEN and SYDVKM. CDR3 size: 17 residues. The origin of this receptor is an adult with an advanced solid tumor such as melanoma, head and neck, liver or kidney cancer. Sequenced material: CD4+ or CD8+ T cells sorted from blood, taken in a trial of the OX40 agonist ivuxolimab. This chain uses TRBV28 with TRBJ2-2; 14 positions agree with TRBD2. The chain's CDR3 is CASSPGLAGAWTGELFF. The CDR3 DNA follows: TGTGCCAGCAGTCCGGGACTAGCGGGAGCTTGGACCGGGGAGCTGTTTTTT.